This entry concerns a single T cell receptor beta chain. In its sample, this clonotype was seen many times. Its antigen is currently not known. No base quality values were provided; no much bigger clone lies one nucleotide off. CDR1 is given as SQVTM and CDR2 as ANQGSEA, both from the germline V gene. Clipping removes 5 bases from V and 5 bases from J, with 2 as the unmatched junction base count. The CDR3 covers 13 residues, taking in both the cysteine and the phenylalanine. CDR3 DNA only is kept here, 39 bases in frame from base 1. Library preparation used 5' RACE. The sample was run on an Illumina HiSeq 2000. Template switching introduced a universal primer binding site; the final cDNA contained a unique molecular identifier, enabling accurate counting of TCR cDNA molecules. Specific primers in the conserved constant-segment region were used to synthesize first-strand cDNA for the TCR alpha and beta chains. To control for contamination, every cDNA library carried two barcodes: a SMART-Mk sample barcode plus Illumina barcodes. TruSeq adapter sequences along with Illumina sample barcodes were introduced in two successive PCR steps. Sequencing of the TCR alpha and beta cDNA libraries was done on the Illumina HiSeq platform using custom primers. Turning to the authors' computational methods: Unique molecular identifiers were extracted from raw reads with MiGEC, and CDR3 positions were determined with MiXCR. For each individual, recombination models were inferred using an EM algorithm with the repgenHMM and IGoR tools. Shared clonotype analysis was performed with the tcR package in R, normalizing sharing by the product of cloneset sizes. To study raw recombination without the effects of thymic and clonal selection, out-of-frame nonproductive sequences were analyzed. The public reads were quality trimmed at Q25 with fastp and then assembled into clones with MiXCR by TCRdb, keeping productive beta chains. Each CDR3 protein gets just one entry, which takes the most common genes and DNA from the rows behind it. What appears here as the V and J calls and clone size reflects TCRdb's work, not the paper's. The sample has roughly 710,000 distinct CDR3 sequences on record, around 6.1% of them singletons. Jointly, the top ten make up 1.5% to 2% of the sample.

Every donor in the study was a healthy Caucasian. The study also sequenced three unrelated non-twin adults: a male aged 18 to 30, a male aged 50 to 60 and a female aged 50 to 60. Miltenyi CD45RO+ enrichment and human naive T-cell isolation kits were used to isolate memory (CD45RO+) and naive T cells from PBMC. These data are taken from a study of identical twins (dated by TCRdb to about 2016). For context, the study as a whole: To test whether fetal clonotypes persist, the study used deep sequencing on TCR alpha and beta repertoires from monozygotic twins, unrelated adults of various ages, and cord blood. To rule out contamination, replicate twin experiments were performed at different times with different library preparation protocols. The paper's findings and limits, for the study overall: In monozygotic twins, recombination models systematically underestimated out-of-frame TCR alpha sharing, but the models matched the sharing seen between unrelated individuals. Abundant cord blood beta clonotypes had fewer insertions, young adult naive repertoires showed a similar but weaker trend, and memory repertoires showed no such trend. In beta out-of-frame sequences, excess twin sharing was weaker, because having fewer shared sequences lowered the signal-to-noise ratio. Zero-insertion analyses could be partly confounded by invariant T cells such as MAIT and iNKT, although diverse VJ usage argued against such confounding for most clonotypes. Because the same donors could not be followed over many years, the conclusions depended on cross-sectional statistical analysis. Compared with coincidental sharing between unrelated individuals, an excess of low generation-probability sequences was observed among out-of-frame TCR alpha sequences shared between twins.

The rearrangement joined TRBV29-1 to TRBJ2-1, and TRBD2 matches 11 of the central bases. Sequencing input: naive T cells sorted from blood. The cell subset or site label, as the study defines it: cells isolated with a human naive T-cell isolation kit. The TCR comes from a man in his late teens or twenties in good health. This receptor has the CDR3 CSVLTSGNNEQFF. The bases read TGCAGCGTTCTGACTAGCGGGAACAATGAGCAGTTCTTC.